The sequence of this T cell receptor (beta chain) was determined in a study of blood T cell repertoires in COVID-19 (dated by TCRdb to the early 2020s). Regarding the study in general: Samples covering the acute and convalescent phases of COVID-19 were provided by collaborators in the United States, Italy and Spain. Where available, HLA class I and class II types were obtained from metadata supplied by the sample provider rather than from assay-based typing. The dataset comprised deeply sampled blood TCRbeta repertoires from subjects exposed to, actively infected with, or recovered from COVID-19. Samples came from the ongoing ImmuneRACE study (first 160 participants) plus 1,254 subjects from 6 global collaborators. The material from the prospective study consisted of cDNA or gDNA derived from T cells, B-cell-depleted T cells, or PBMCs. The repertoires were released in a freely available public database intended as a resource for research on the immune response to SARS-CoV-2. Sample metadata almost always included a de-identified subject ID, COVID-19 status, age in years and sex. Overall study outcomes, separate from this receptor: How much clinical and demographic metadata was included differed by source and by participant, and the metadata was provided uncurated.

Whole blood was collected in K2EDTA tubes by collaborating institutions according to the institutions' own protocols. Collaborator samples were shipped for TCRbeta analysis as frozen whole blood, isolated PBMCs, or DNA extracted from either sample type. A note on this clone: This clone's antigen is unknown. No base quality values were provided; no much bigger clone lies one nucleotide off.

TCRbeta CDR3 regions were amplified from genomic DNA by means of the immunoSEQ Assay, a bias-controlled multiplex PCR. Per the source publication's procedure: Nucleated cell counts per sample were estimated from amplification of reference gene primers within the assay. To quantify the absolute abundance of each unique TCRbeta CDR3 rearrangement, sequence reads were collapsed and filtered. Productive Simpson clonality was computed per sample as the square root of Simpson's diversity index over productive rearrangements. The immuneACCESS repertoire file appears here via TCRdb, limited to in-frame rearrangements. These files lack a portion of the clones; in checked studies, under half of the deficit traces to unresolved V genes, and the cause of the others is not known. The DNA gave D and trimming, while V, J and clone size come from that table. Counted in this sample were around 450,000 clones; around 89% of them appeared once. The top ten clones comprise approximately 4.5% of the sample.

There are 15 amino acids in the CDR3, from cysteine to phenylalanine inclusive. The CDR3 DNA has 45 bases and is translated from base 1. The V end loses 5 bases and the J end loses 0 bases, and a stretch of 9 bases separates them. The germline V gene specifies SGHDT as CDR1 and YYEEEE as CDR2. This sequence was found in a woman aged 30 to 39 with acute or convalescent COVID-19. The V and J genes are TRBV5-6 and TRBJ2-6; the D gene assignment is ambiguous. The sequenced sample consisted of peripheral blood. The bases are TGTGCCAGCAGTGTTCTCCCCTCTGGGGCCAACGTCCTGACTTTC. The translation is CASSVLPSGANVLTF.